The 10 T cell receptor beta chains below were found in one sample sequenced in a study of human T cells and chemical hapten exposure. As to time point: patch test 1, 2 weeks after DPC sensitization. The treatment was: therapeutic diphenylcyclopropenone sensitization with weekly scalp DPC. TCRdb used MiXCR to reprocess the RACE reads, holding one entry per CDR3 protein. The data show approximately 71,000 distinct CDR3 sequences, about 9.1% seen once. Sequenced here: whole blood, sampled in connection with sensitization to the hapten diphenylcyclopropenone (DPC). These receptors originate from a woman aged 40 to 50 with alopecia areata. Some clones in this sample may be carry-over from other donors' samples.

This clonotype was detected many times. The J gene is TRBJ1-5, the V gene TRBV28; 9 bases fit TRBD1. V trimming: 0 bases; J trimming: 3 bases; junction bases outside the gene matches: 3. The CDR3 extends over 16 amino acids. Germline V CDR1 and CDR2: MDHEN, SYDVKM. CDR3 bases: TGTGCCAGCAGTTTATGGGGGACAGGGCCCAATCAGCCCCAGCATTTT. This translates into CASSLWGTGPNQPQHF.

This clonotype was seen repeatedly, ten times or more. This chain connects TRBV20-1 to TRBJ2-5, with TRBD2 matching over 10 bases. Per the germline V gene, CDR1 is DFQATT and CDR2 is SNEGSKA (reference sequence). The CDR3 contains 16 residues. With V trimmed by 0 bases and J by 1 base, 5 bases remained unmatched. This CDR3 is CSARDPSGGFQETQYF. CDR3 sequence (DNA): TGCAGTGCTAGAGATCCTAGCGGGGGTTTCCAAGAGACCCAGTACTTC.

The J gene is TRBJ1-1, the V gene TRBV10-2, with D possibly matching TRBD1 (6 bases). This CDR3 is built from 13 residues. The germline V and J ends were trimmed by 6 bases and 3 bases, with 11 bases remaining between them. Germline values: CDR1 WSHSY, CDR2 SAAADI. DNA of the CDR3: TGCGCCAGCAGCAGGGGTAGGGACACTGAAGCTTTCTTT. This translates into CASSRGRDTEAFF.

At least ten counts were recorded for this clonotype. V and J are TRBV7-6 and TRBJ2-3, with D unclear. This CDR3 is 15 amino acids long. The V and J ends lost 3 bases and 1 base respectively, with 11 bases between them. Germline V gene data show CDR1 as SGHVS and CDR2 as FNYEAQ. This chain's CDR3 is CASSLRPLGTDTQYF. CDR3 in DNA: TGTGCCAGCAGCTTGCGGCCCTTAGGCACAGATACGCAGTATTTT.

This clonotype was counted many times. V and J are TRBV5-1 and TRBJ2-2; D perhaps matches TRBD2 (6 bases). This CDR3 contains 15 residues. Germline V gene lookup returns CDR1 SGHRS and CDR2 YFSETQ. The ends were cut back, 4 bases at V and 3 bases at J, with 13 bases in the middle. Here the CDR3 reads CASSLGGYDTGELFF. In DNA form, the CDR3 reads TGCGCCAGCAGCCTGGGAGGTTATGACACCGGGGAGCTGTTTTTT.

This clonotype occurred a few times. This rearrangement joins TRBV27 to TRBJ2-7; 9 nucleotides match TRBD1. The trim removed 8 bases at V and 3 bases at J, leaving 5 bases unmatched. CDR1 MNHEY and CDR2 SMNVEV come from the germline V gene (reference sequence). The CDR3 contains 13 residues. CDR3 region: CASSDRGNYEQYF. CDR3 DNA sequence: TGTGCCAGCTCGGACAGGGGCAACTACGAGCAGTACTTC.

This clonotype has a count of ten or more. This chain uses TRBV2 with TRBJ1-5; a possible D gene is TRBD1 (6 bases). Trimming cost V 7 bases and J 3 bases, with 16 bases left between them. Germline V gene lookup returns CDR1 SNHLY and CDR2 FYNNEI. The CDR3 loop spans 15 amino acids. The CDR3 DNA reads TGTGCCAGCACCCAAGAGGGGGGGACCAATCAGCCCCAGCATTTT. Its protein product is CASTQEGGTNQPQHF. Filled out from reference TRBV2 and TRBJ1-5, the complete variable domain reads EPEVTQTPSHQVTQMGQEVILRCVPISNHLYFYWYRQILGQKVEFLVSFYNNEISEKSEIFDDQFSVERPDGSNFTLKIRSTKLEDSAMYFCASTQEGGTNQPQHFGDGTRLSIL.

This clonotype was counted ten times or more. The chain couples TRBV6-2 or TRBV6-3 to TRBJ2-5; TRBD2 aligns across 10 bases. The CDR3 is 15 amino acids. CDR1 MNHEY and CDR2 SVGEGT come from the germline V gene. Trimming cost V 4 bases and J 1 base; bases outside gene matches: 3. This CDR3 reads CASSSKRGGQETQYF. The CDR3 DNA sequence: TGTGCCAGCAGTTCTAAGCGGGGGGGCCAAGAGACCCAGTACTTC.

This clonotype was picked up many times. Sequence at one end of the junction differs from germline and may be a read error. The rearrangement links TRBV11-2 to TRBJ1-1; D is undetermined. CDR1 and CDR2 (germline): SGHAT, FQNNGV. The CDR3 spans 16 residues. Here the CDR3 DNA reads TGTGCCAGCAGCTTATCCCCGATGAACTTGAACACTAAAGCTTTCTTT. It encodes CASSLSPMNLNTKAFF.

This clonotype was observed a handful of times. The chain combines TRBV6-2 or TRBV6-3 with TRBJ2-1; the D gene is possibly TRBD1 (6 bases). From germline, CDR1 is MNHEY and CDR2 SVGEGT. Trimming cost V 7 bases and J 4 bases, with 14 bases left between them. The CDR3 is 14 residues long. CDR3 DNA sequence: TGTGCCAGCAACGGACAGCCGAATTACAATGAGCAGTTCTTC. The encoded protein is CASNGQPNYNEQFF.